The 12 T cell receptor beta chains listed next were all sequenced from one sample in a study of PD-1 blockade in classical Hodgkin lymphoma. Relapse was seen in all patients after autologous stem cell transplantation, and brentuximab vedotin exposure was variable. Sequencing was performed with immunoSEQ multiplex PCR; in TCRdb, only in-frame clones are kept and a portion is missing. The table lists some 150,000 clones, approximately 72% of them singletons. Sequenced here: peripheral blood mononuclear cells (PBMCs), sampled before the second cycle of nivolumab. Receptor source: a human donor with classical Hodgkin lymphoma.

This clone has only one observation. The CDR3 DNA follows: TGTGCCAGCAGCAGCTCTGGGGCCAACGTCCTGACTTTC. This codes for CASSSSGANVLTF. The rearrangement links TRBV7-9 to TRBJ2-6; unclear D gene. Per germline, CDR1 SEHNR and CDR2 FQNEAQ (reference sequence). Trimming removed 5 bases at V and 0 bases at J, with 2 bases between. The CDR3 sequence is 13 residues long.

This chain joins TRBV5-1 and TRBJ2-2; 7 bases are a match to TRBD1. This CDR3 contains 14 residues. After removal of 5 bases from V and 0 bases from J, the junction contained 1 base not matched to a gene. From germline, CDR1 is SGHRS and CDR2 YFSETQ. The CDR3 loop reads CASSQGANTGELFF. CDR3 in DNA: TGCGCCAGCAGTCAGGGGGCGAACACCGGGGAGCTGTTTTTT. Drawing the rest from reference TRBV5-1 and TRBJ2-2, the complete variable domain is KAGVTQTPRYLIKTRGQQVTLSCSPISGHRSVSWYQQTPGQGLQFLFEYFSETQRNKGNFPGRFSGRQFSNSRSEMNVSTLELGDSALYLCASSQGANTGELFFGEGSRLTVL.

The chain links TRBV30 to TRBJ1-5; D perhaps matches TRBD1 (5 bases). Germline V gene sequence: CDR1 GTSNPN, CDR2 SVGIG (reference sequence). This CDR3 spans 14 amino acids. V was cut by 0 bases and J by 3 bases, with 9 bases left in between. The CDR3 sequence: CAWSVEGDNQPQHF. As DNA, the CDR3 is TGTGCCTGGAGTGTAGAAGGGGACAATCAGCCCCAGCATTTT.

DNA for the CDR3: TGTGCCAGCAGCCATTCGGGGGGGAGCTCCTACGAGCAGTACTTC. Its translation is CASSHSGGSSYEQYF. V and J are TRBV5-4 and TRBJ2-7; 8 bases line up with TRBD2. Germline values: CDR1 SGHNT, CDR2 YYREEE (reference sequence). The CDR3 spans 15 residues. With 4 bases clipped from V and 0 bases from J, the junction kept 6 bases outside the gene matches.

The genes are TRBV1 and TRBJ1-6. TRBV1 is flagged as a pseudogene. CDR3 length equals 16 residues. The CDR3 region is CTSSPPEGSYNSPLHF. The CDR3 DNA sequence: TGCACCAGCAGCCCCCCCGAGGGATCCTATAATTCACCCCTCCACTTT.

The gene calls are TRBV5-4 and TRBJ1-1; D gene uncertain. Germline loops: CDR1 SGHNT, CDR2 YYREEE (reference sequence). The CDR3 is made up of 13 amino acids. V lost 2 bases and J lost 7, with 12 bases in between. CDR3 nucleotides: TGTGCCAGCAGCTTCGGACTCCTAAGTGAAGCTTTCTTT. It translates to CASSFGLLSEAFF.

This clone was seen more than once but under ten times. V and J are TRBV5-1 and TRBJ2-7; 8 nucleotides align to TRBD2. Trimming removed 3 bases from V and 0 bases from J; junction bases left unmatched: 5. Germline V gene data show CDR1 as SGHRS and CDR2 as YFSETQ. There are 15 residues in the CDR3. CDR3 amino acids: CASSSTSGASYEQYF. CDR3 nucleotide sequence: TGCGCCAGCAGCTCTACTAGCGGAGCCTCCTACGAGCAGTACTTC.

The CDR3, as DNA: TGTGCCAGTAGTATAGGGGTGGGGGTAACCTACGAGCAGTACTTC. It yields the protein CASSIGVGVTYEQYF. The chain joins TRBV19 to TRBJ2-7, with D perhaps TRBD1 or TRBD2 (5 bases each). V lost 1 base and J lost 2, with 12 bases in between. CDR3 length equals 15 residues. CDR1 is LNHDA, CDR2 SQIVND, per germline (reference sequence).

This rearrangement joins TRBV10-1 to TRBJ1-1, with TRBD1 identical over 7 bases. This CDR3 has 15 amino acids. The J segment lost 4 bases and the V segment lost 5 bases, leaving 10 bases of the junction unmatched. Germline V gene data show CDR1 as WNHNN and CDR2 as SYGVQD (reference sequence). This chain's CDR3 is CASSCTGVCFTEAFF. CDR3 in DNA: TGCGCCAGCAGTTGTACAGGGGTTTGTTTCACTGAAGCTTTCTTT.

This chain uses TRBV6-1 with TRBJ1-1; 10 nucleotides agree with TRBD1. V lost 6 bases, J lost 6 bases, and 7 bases stayed unmatched. CDR1 is MNHNS and CDR2 is SASEGT in the germline V gene. There are 14 residues in the CDR3. Here the CDR3 reads CASSGTGAGAEAFF. In DNA, the CDR3 is TGTGCCAGCAGCGGGACAGGGGCGGGTGCTGAAGCTTTCTTT.

This clone was observed a handful of times. The J gene is TRBJ1-1, the V gene TRBV7-2, with TRBD1 matching 7 bases. Germline V gene data show CDR1 as SGHTA and CDR2 as FQGNSA. The CDR3 covers 15 residues. V lost 4 bases and J lost 1; bases outside the gene matches: 6. In DNA form, the CDR3 reads TGTGCCAGCAGCTCAGAGGGGGCAGGGAACACTGAAGCTTTCTTT. Translating gives CASSSEGAGNTEAFF.

The chain employs TRBV5-8 and TRBJ2-1; TRBD1 agrees at 7 bases. V lost 5 bases, J lost 2 bases, and 4 bases stayed unmatched. The CDR3 length is 14 residues. The germline V gene has CDR1 SGHTS and CDR2 YDEGEE. The CDR3 region is CASSFDRAYNEQFF. The DNA for the CDR3 is TGTGCCAGCAGTTTTGACAGGGCCTACAATGAGCAGTTCTTC.